A selection of T cell receptor beta chains follows, all from one sample in a study of technical replicates of blood from several donors. Clones were read by immunoSEQ multiplex PCR, and TCRdb kept only the in-frame ones, dropping some. Seen here are some 80,000 clones, approximately 97% observed once, and the top ten hold less than 0.2%. The specimen was T cells isolated from PBMCs. Receptors originate from a human donor in good health. CDR3s include the opening cysteine and the closing phenylalanine or tryptophan. The D gene is left open where the match is weak. Clone size, where shown, is once, few, many, or a class for clones that have expanded.

V gene	clone size	D gene	CDR3 protein
TRBV5-4	.	TRBD2	CASNLRGSDQETQYF
TRBV29-1	.	.	CSVFPGLHSDTQYF
TRBV5-1	once	TRBD1	CASSPYPGTGDSPLHF
TRBV15	.	.	CATSRDYTSREGYTF
TRBV7-9	.	.	CASSSIRGRGYEQYF
TRBV18	.	.	CASSPTSREQFF
TRBV30	.	.	CAWSVLSGDSNQPQHF
TRBV4-1	.	.	CASSIRPTNKGEVTDTQYF
TRBV28	.	TRBD2	CASSFPGTSGKKIYEQYF
TRBV4-1	.	TRBD2	CASSHETSENYNEQFF
TRBV11-2	.	TRBD2	CASSLGTSGRTHEQYF
TRBV5-1	.	TRBD1	CASSLYKLDRRTNYGYTF
TRBV10-1	.	.	CASSELNTIYF
TRBV5-1	.	.	CASSFFLGDYGYTF
TRBV25-1	.	.	CASDHDQPGANEQFF
TRBV30	.	.	CAWSVFTPQPQHF
TRBV7-9	.	.	CASSHGDSPLHF
TRBV29-1	.	.	CSVSEGRNTEAFF
TRBV30	.	.	CAWNTVSYEQYF
TRBV5-1	.	.	CASSLQDFPYEQYF
TRBV2	.	.	CASSDGNRPPYGYTF
TRBV10-1	.	TRBD2	CASSDLASGNNEQFF
TRBV2	.	.	CATRGVPEAFF
TRBV5-1	.	.	CASSLERSYNEQFF
TRBV14	.	TRBD1	CASSPGQFYGYTF
TRBV30	.	TRBD1	CAWSLNNRGPGF
TRBV6-5	.	.	CASRGYRVVGYTF
TRBV29-1	.	TRBD1	CSARQGTNTEAFF
TRBV20-1	.	.	CSASPSYEQYF
TRBV4-1	.	TRBD1	CASSQDATSSARGVPYEKLFF
TRBV6-5	.	TRBD1	CASSYASGGEQYF
TRBV4-1	.	TRBD2	CASSHYRGGRATNEQFF
TRBV28	.	TRBD1	CASSLRTGFFRGTEAFF
TRBV28	.	TRBD1	CASNSPDRVYEQYF
TRBV5-5	.	.	CASQKGTLTGTDTQYF
TRBV7-3	.	.	CASSLGTGIQYTEAFF
TRBV6-1	once	.	CASDPGAPRYGYTF
TRBV6-5	.	.	CASSYTATTGGGYTF
TRBV10-3	.	TRBD1	CAIGGRDTEAFF
TRBV4-1	.	TRBD2	CASRFIAGDLYNEQFF
TRBV18	.	TRBD1	CASSLRTGTGGYDFF
TRBV25-1	.	.	CASSKSRSDTQYF
TRBV4-1	.	.	CASSPTPQYSGNTIYF
TRBV7-2	.	.	CASSLLRDTEAFF
TRBV28	.	TRBD1	CASSPPGQGGEQETQYF
TRBV6-5	.	.	CASSYSTASYEQYF
TRBV4-2	.	TRBD1	CASSQAGGKYNEQFF
TRBV7-2	.	TRBD2	CASSLVPGGGTGELFF
TRBV5-1	.	.	CASSVRLTSRKKSTGELFF
TRBV2	.	TRBD1	CASRETGKRQYF
TRBV9	.	.	CASSATGRTGVADTQYF
TRBV5-1	once	TRBD1	CASSPWAGGGLDEQYF
TRBV27	.	TRBD1	CASSPGTGEYEQYF